The rows below give T cell receptor beta chains drawn from one sample of a study of cytotoxic CD8 clonotypes in ibrutinib-treated CLL. Method: immunoSEQ multiplex PCR; TCRdb's copy keeps in-frame clones and lacks some. The table has about 270,000 clones, 60% to 80% seen once. Source: PBMCs, taken at disease progression, from a patient treated with ibrutinib. These receptors originate from a human donor with chronic lymphocytic leukemia. CDR3s include the opening cysteine and the closing phenylalanine or tryptophan. The D gene is left open where the match is weak. Clone size is not always given. Where it is, it says once, few, many or a class for expanded clones.

V gene	J gene	D gene	clone size	CDR3 DNA	CDR3 protein
TRBV4-1	TRBJ1-2	-	-	TGCGCCAGCAGCCAAGATTTGGGAGGCTACACCTTC	CASSQDLGGYTF
TRBV2	TRBJ2-3	TRBD2	-	TGTGCCAGCAGTGTGAACGGACTAGCGGGGGTGGGGTTAGATACGCAGTATTTT	CASSVNGLAGVGLDTQYF
TRBV9	TRBJ1-1	-	few	TGTGCCAGCAGCGTACACCCCACTGAAGCTTTCTTT	CASSVHPTEAFF
TRBV5-1	TRBJ2-3	TRBD2	-	TGCGCCAGCAGAAAAGCTAGCGGCCTCACAGATACGCAGTATTTT	CASRKASGLTDTQYF
TRBV18	TRBJ1-2	TRBD1	-	TGTGCCAGCTCACCAGGGGACAGAGACTATGGCTACACCTTC	CASSPGDRDYGYTF
TRBV29-1	TRBJ1-1	-	-	TGCAGCGTTGGAGGGTGGGAAATGAACACTGAAGCTTTCTTT	CSVGGWEMNTEAFF
TRBV6-1	TRBJ1-2	TRBD1	-	TGTGCCAGCAGACCCCGGACAGGGGGCGACTATGGCTACACCTTC	CASRPRTGGDYGYTF
TRBV9	TRBJ2-2	-	-	TGTGCCAGCAGTAGCGTTACCGGGGAGCTGTTTTTT	CASSSVTGELFF
TRBV5-4	TRBJ2-1	-	few	TGTGCCAGCAGCCCCGGGGGACCCCGAAATGAGCAGTTCTTC	CASSPGGPRNEQFF
TRBV19	TRBJ2-3	TRBD1	-	TGTGCCAGTAGTATATATCGACGGACAGGGTTCGGACCAGATACGCAGTATTTT	CASSIYRRTGFGPDTQYF
TRBV10-2	TRBJ1-1	-	-	TGCGCCAGCAGCCCGGGGGGGCACACTGAAGCTTTCTTT	CASSPGGHTEAFF
TRBV5-6	TRBJ1-2	-	-	TGTGCCAGCAGCTTGGACGGCCCGGGTGGCTACACCTTC	CASSLDGPGGYTF
TRBV19	TRBJ2-7	-	once	TGTGCCAGTAGTATGGCGGGGTCAGCAGCCTACGAGCAGTACTTC	CASSMAGSAAYEQYF
TRBV2	TRBJ1-2	-	-	TGTGCCAGCGAAATACGGCGGACCACCTTC	CASEIRRTTF
TRBV5-6	TRBJ1-6	-	-	TGTGCCAGCAGCGCTCCAGGGCGCACTCGTGGTTATAATTCACCCCTCCACTTT	CASSAPGRTRGYNSPLHF
TRBV10-3	TRBJ2-5	-	-	TGTGCCATCAGTGAGCAGGGGAGAGGGGAGACCCAGTACTTC	CAISEQGRGETQYF
TRBV6-5	TRBJ1-1	-	few	TGTGCCAGCAGTTACTCGTCGGGCCTTAACACTGAAGCTTTCTTT	CASSYSSGLNTEAFF
TRBV7-9	TRBJ2-1	-	-	TGTGCCAGCAGCCCTGGACAAATCTCCTACAATGAGCAGTTCTTC	CASSPGQISYNEQFF
TRBV13	TRBJ2-3	-	-	TGTGCCAGCAGCTCGTTGGCTTTCACAGATACGCAGTATTTT	CASSSLAFTDTQYF
TRBV10-3	TRBJ2-2	-	-	TGTGCCATCAGTGACCCCCTTTCGGGTCCCGGGGAGCTGTTTTTT	CAISDPLSGPGELFF
TRBV6-6	TRBJ2-7	-	-	TGTGCCAGCAGTTACCCTGGGCGGGATTACGAGCAGTACTTC	CASSYPGRDYEQYF
TRBV6-1	TRBJ1-6	-	-	TGTGCCAGCAGAGGACAGAGCTCCTATAATTCACCCCTCCACTTT	CASRGQSSYNSPLHF
TRBV18	TRBJ2-6	-	-	TGTGCCAGCCGGGGCCTTATCTCTGGGGCCAACGTCCTGACTTTC	CASRGLISGANVLTF
TRBV18	TRBJ1-1	-	-	TGTGCCAGCTCAGCTCGGCTCGGGGACACTGAAGCTTTCTTT	CASSARLGDTEAFF
TRBV4-1	TRBJ2-7	TRBD2	-	TGCGCCAGCAGCCAAGGTTTCAGCGGGAGGGCTGAGCAGTACTTC	CASSQGFSGRAEQYF